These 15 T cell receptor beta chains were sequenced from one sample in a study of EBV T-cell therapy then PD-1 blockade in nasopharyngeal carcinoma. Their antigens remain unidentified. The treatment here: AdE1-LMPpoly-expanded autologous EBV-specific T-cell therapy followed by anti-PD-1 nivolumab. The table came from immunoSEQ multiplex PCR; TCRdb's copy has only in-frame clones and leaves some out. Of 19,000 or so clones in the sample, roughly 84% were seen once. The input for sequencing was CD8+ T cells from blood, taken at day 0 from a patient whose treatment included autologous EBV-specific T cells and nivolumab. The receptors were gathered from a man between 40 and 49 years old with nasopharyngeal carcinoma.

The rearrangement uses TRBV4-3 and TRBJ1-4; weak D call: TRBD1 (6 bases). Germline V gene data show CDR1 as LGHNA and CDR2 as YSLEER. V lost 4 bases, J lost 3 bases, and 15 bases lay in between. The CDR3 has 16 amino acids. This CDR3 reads CASSPLGATANEKLFF. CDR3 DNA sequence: TGCGCCAGCAGCCCTTTGGGGGCGACGGCTAATGAAAAACTGTTTTTT.

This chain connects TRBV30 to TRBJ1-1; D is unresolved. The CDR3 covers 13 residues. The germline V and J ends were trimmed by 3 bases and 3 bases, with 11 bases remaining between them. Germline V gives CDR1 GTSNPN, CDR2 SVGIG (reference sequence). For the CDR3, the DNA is TGTGCCTGGAGGGACCTAGTGGACACTGAAGCTTTCTTT. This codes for CAWRDLVDTEAFF.

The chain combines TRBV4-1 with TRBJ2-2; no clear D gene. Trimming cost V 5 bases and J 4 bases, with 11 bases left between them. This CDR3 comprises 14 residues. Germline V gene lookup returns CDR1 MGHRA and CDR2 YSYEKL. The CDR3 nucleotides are TGCGCCAGCAGCACAGCCGGCTTCACCGGGGAGCTGTTTTTT. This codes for CASSTAGFTGELFF.

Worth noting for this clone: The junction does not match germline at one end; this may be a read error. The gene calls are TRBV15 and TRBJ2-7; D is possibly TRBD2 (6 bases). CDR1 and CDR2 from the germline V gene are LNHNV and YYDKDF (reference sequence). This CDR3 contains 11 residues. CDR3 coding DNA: TGTGCCACCCGGAGGGACCATTTCATGAACTTC. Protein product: CATRRDHFMNF.

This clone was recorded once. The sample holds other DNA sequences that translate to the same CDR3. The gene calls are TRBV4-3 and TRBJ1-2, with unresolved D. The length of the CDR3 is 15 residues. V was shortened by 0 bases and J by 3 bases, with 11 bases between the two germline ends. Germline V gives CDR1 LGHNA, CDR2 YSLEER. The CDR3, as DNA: TGCGCCAGCAGCCAAGAGGGCACACTCCACTATGGCTACACCTTC. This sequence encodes CASSQEGTLHYGYTF.

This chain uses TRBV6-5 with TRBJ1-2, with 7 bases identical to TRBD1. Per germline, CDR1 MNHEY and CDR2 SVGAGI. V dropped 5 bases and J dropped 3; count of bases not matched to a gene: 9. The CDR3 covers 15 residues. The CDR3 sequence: CASSTPGTEYYGYTF. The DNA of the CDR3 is TGTGCCAGCAGTACACCCGGGACAGAATACTATGGCTACACCTTC.

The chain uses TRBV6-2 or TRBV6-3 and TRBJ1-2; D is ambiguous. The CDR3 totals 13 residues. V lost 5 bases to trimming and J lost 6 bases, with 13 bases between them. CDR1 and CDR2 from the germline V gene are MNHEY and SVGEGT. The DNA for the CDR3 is TGTGCCAGCAGTATCCACAATTTGGATGGCTACACCTTC. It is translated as CASSIHNLDGYTF.

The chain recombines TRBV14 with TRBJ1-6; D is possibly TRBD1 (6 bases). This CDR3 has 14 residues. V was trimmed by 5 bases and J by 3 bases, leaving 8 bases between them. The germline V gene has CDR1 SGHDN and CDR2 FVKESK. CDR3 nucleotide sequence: TGTGCCAGCAGCGTGACAGGCTATAATTCACCCCTCCACTTT. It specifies CASSVTGYNSPLHF. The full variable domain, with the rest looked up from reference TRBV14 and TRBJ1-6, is EAGVTQFPSHSVIEKGQTVTLRCDPISGHDNLYWYRRVMGKEIKFLLHFVKESKQDESGMPNNRFLAERTGGTYSTLKVQPAELEDSGVYFCASSVTGYNSPLHFGNGTRLTVT.

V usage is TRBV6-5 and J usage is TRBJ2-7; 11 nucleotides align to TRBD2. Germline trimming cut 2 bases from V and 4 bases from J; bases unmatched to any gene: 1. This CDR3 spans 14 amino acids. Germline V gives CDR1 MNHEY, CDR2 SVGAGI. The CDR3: CASSYTSGGYEQYF. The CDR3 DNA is TGTGCCAGCAGTTACACTAGCGGGGGTTACGAGCAGTACTTC.

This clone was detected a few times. In nucleotides, the CDR3 is TGTGCCAGCAGTCCGACAGGAAATTCACCCCTCCACTTT. Protein sequence: CASSPTGNSPLHF. V and J are TRBV12-3 or TRBV12-4 and TRBJ1-6; a possible D gene is TRBD1 (6 bases). V dropped 5 bases and J dropped 7 bases, with 9 bases sitting between them. CDR3 length: 13 residues.

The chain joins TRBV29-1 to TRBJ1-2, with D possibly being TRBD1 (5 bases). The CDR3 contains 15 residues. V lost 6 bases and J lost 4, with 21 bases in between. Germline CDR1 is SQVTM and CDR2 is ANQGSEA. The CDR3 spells CSVYTTREKGYGYTF. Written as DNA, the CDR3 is TGCAGCGTGTACACGACCAGGGAAAAGGGCTATGGCTACACCTTC. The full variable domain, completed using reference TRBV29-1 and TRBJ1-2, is SAVISQKPSRDICQRGTSLTIQCQVDSQVTMMFWYRQQPGQSLTLIATANQGSEATYESGFVIDKFPISRPNLTFSTLTVSNMSPEDSSIYLCSVYTTREKGYGYTFGSGTRLTVV.

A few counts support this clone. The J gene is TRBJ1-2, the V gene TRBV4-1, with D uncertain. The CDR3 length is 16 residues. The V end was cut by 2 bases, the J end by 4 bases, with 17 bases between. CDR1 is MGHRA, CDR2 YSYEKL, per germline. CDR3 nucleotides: TGCGCCAGCAGCCAAACATCGGCCGCCGGTGGCTATGGCTACACCTTC. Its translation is CASSQTSAAGGYGYTF.

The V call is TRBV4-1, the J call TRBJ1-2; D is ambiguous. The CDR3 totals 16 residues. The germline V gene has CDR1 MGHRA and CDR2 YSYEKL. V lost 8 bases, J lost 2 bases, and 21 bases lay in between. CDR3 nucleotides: TGCGCCAGCCTCCTAACGGCAGGCTCTGCCAACTATGGCTACACCTTC. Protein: CASLLTAGSANYGYTF.

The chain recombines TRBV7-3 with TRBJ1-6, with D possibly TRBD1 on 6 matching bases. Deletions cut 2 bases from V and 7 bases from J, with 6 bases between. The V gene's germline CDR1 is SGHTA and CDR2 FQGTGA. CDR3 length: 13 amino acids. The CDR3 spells CASSLQGNSPLHF. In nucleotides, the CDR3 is TGTGCCAGCAGCTTACAGGGGAATTCACCCCTCCACTTT.

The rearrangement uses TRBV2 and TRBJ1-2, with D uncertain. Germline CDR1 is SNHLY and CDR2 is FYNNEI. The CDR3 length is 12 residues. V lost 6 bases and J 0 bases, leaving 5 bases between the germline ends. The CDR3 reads CASRGTNYGYTF. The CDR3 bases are TGTGCCAGCAGGGGCACTAACTATGGCTACACCTTC.